One sample yielded the 21 T cell receptor beta chains listed below, sequenced in a study of blood T cell repertoires in COVID-19. Some clones are missing from TCRdb's copy, which holds only in-frame ones; the method was immunoSEQ multiplex PCR. In the table there are approximately 94,000 clones, under 85% of which are singletons. Sequenced: peripheral blood. The receptors were gathered from a human donor in a cohort sampled during active COVID-19.

This clone has more than one count but fewer than ten. The chain combines TRBV4-1 with TRBJ2-7; the D gene is possibly TRBD2 (6 bases). The V end was cut by 1 base, the J end by 6 bases, with 16 bases between. The CDR3 consists of 15 residues. The germline gives CDR1 MGHRA, CDR2 YSYEKL. CDR3 protein: CASSQGPAGLIEQYF. The CDR3 bases are TGCGCCAGCAGCCAAGGGCCCGCGGGGTTAATCGAGCAGTACTTC.

This sequence joins TRBV18 and TRBJ2-3; TRBD2 agrees at 8 bases. V shed 6 bases, J shed 5 bases, and the junction held 13 bases outside the gene matches. Germline lookup yields CDR1 KGHSH and CDR2 LQKENI. The CDR3 runs 16 residues. CDR3 bases: TGTGCCAGCTCCCCCAGTCAGCAGCGGGGGAAAGATACGCAGTATTTT. This sequence encodes CASSPSQQRGKDTQYF.

The chain couples TRBV5-6 to TRBJ2-2, with 8 bases identical to TRBD2. The CDR3 contains 16 residues. Germline loops: CDR1 SGHDT, CDR2 YYEEEE. Trimming cost V 1 base and J 5 bases; bases outside gene matches: 7. The CDR3 DNA sequence: TGTGCCAGCAGCTTGTGGCTAGCGGGCCTTACCGGGGAGCTGTTTTTT. Its protein is CASSLWLAGLTGELFF.

The V and J genes are TRBV7-2 and TRBJ1-2; TRBD1 matches at 7 bases. Trimming removed 5 bases from V and 7 bases from J; junction bases left unmatched: 7. CDR3 length: 13 residues. The germline gives CDR1 SGHTA, CDR2 FQGNSA. CDR3 in DNA: TGTGCCAGCAGCCTGGGGACAGCTGGTGGCTACACCTTC. Protein product: CASSLGTAGGYTF.

This clone was detected once. The rearrangement links TRBV4-1 to TRBJ2-3, with D possibly TRBD2 on 6 matching bases. Germline assignment: CDR1 MGHRA and CDR2 YSYEKL. V shed 2 bases and J shed 0 bases, with 9 bases lying between them. The CDR3 has 15 amino acids. The CDR3 sequence: CASSQIGLSTDTQYF. CDR3 DNA sequence: TGCGCCAGCAGCCAAATAGGACTAAGCACAGATACGCAGTATTTT.

In its sample, this clone was seen once. The chain recombines TRBV6-2 or TRBV6-3 with TRBJ1-2; D unclear. V dropped 2 bases and J dropped 1 base, with 11 bases sitting between them. This CDR3 region has 15 residues. Germline V gene data show CDR1 as MNHEY and CDR2 as SVGEGT. This CDR3 reads CASSYRVGNNYGYTF. CDR3 DNA sequence: TGTGCCAGCAGTTACCGGGTTGGAAATAACTATGGCTACACCTTC.

The chain links TRBV6-1 to TRBJ1-1, with D unclear. The CDR3 consists of 14 residues. Germline assignment: CDR1 MNHNS and CDR2 SASEGT. The V and J ends lost 0 bases and 4 bases respectively, with 9 bases between them. The CDR3 DNA sequence: TGTGCCAGCAGTGAAGCCCTCCGGAGCACTGAAGCTTTCTTT. Its protein is CASSEALRSTEAFF.

The CDR3 is CASSSGRYGYTF. Here the CDR3 DNA reads TGTGCCAGCAGCTCTGGGAGGTATGGCTACACCTTC. The rearrangement links TRBV5-6 to TRBJ1-2, with unresolved D. The CDR3 is 12 residues long. V was trimmed by 3 bases and J by 5 bases, leaving 8 bases between them. Germline V gives CDR1 SGHDT, CDR2 YYEEEE.

The sample holds one count of this clone. The chain is built from TRBV9 and TRBJ2-1, with TRBD1 identical over 8 bases. Germline V gene sequence: CDR1 SGDLS, CDR2 YYNGEE. V was clipped by 7 bases and J by 5 bases; unmatched bases: 8. CDR3 length: 14 residues. CDR3 in DNA: TGTGCCAGCTCCATTACAGGGGGGCACAATGAGCAGTTCTTC. Its translation: CASSITGGHNEQFF.

Remarks on this clone: A read error may account for a junction end that differs from germline. V and J are TRBV7-7 and TRBJ2-1; 10 bases line up with TRBD2. Per the germline V gene, CDR1 is SSHAT and CDR2 is FNYEAQ (reference sequence). CDR3 length equals 16 residues. CDR3 coding DNA: TGTGCTAGCAGCGCGCAAAGAGCGGGAGGGCCAGTTGAGCAGTTCTTC. Translation: CASSAQRAGGPVEQFF.

The chain has TRBV5-1 and TRBJ2-2, with 14 bases aligning to TRBD2. Germline V CDR1 and CDR2: SGHRS, YFSETQ. V lost 3 bases and J lost 5; bases outside the gene matches: 12. The CDR3 runs 19 residues. The CDR3 region is CASSYTGLAGGSGTGELFF. The CDR3 region has the DNA TGCGCCAGCAGCTATACAGGACTAGCGGGAGGCTCAGGAACCGGGGAGCTGTTTTTT.

The chain links TRBV11-2 to TRBJ2-7, with a possible D match to TRBD2 (6 bases). Trimming cost V 5 bases and J 6 bases, with 20 bases left between them. This CDR3 has 15 residues. Germline assignment: CDR1 SGHAT and CDR2 FQNNGV. The CDR3 DNA is TGTGCCAGCAGCGCCGTCGCGGAGGGCCTCACCGAGCAGTACTTC. Its translation: CASSAVAEGLTEQYF.

The chain joins TRBV19 to TRBJ2-1; 10 bases are shared with TRBD1. The CDR3 loop spans 15 amino acids. J lost 6 bases, V lost 5 bases, and 7 bases had no gene match. Germline V lookup: CDR1 LNHDA, CDR2 SQIVND (reference sequence). Written as DNA, the CDR3 is TGTGCCAGTAGTTTGACAGGGGGCACCTCCAATGAGCAGTTCTTC. It yields the protein CASSLTGGTSNEQFF. Variable domain in full (rest from reference TRBV19 and TRBJ2-1): DGGITQSPKYLFRKEGQNVTLSCEQNLNHDAMYWYRQDPGQGLRLIYYSQIVNDFQKGDIAEGYSVSREKKESFPLTVTSAQKNPTAFYLCASSLTGGTSNEQFFGPGTRLTVL.

The rearrangement links TRBV11-3 to TRBJ2-1; D possibly corresponds to TRBD2 (5 bases). Deletions cut 6 bases from V and 3 bases from J, with 12 bases between. This CDR3 spans 14 amino acids. Germline CDR1 and CDR2: SGHNT and YENEEA. The CDR3 region has the DNA TGTGCCAGCAGTACCCTCAGCGGCTACAATGAGCAGTTCTTC. It yields the protein CASSTLSGYNEQFF.

CDR3 in amino acids: CASSERPGQLNEKLFF. CDR3 coding DNA: TGCGCCAGCAGTGAACGCCCGGGACAGCTGAATGAAAAACTGTTTTTT. The rearrangement uses TRBV10-2 and TRBJ1-4; 7 bases line up with TRBD1. CDR3 length: 16 amino acids. CDR1 and CDR2 from the germline V gene are WSHSY and SAAADI. J lost 5 bases, V lost 3 bases, and 9 bases had no gene match.

The chain joins TRBV19 to TRBJ2-7; 14 bases align to TRBD2. The V gene's germline CDR1 is LNHDA and CDR2 SQIVND (reference sequence). Losses at the gene ends were 5 bases for V and 4 bases for J; bases not matched to a gene: 4. CDR3 length: 15 residues. The CDR3, as DNA: TGTGCCAGTAGTCTTGGGACTAGCGGGAGTTACGAGCAGTACTTC. It specifies CASSLGTSGSYEQYF.

This clone showed up just once. The CDR3 coding sequence is TGTGCCAGCCAGGGGTCCCCCTCCTACAATGAGCAGTTCTTC. This translates into CASQGSPSYNEQFF. The V gene is TRBV18, the J gene TRBJ2-1; possible D gene TRBD1, 6 bases. The ends were cut back, 8 bases at V and 0 bases at J, with 11 bases in the middle. CDR1 is KGHSH and CDR2 is LQKENI in the germline V gene. This CDR3 region has 14 residues.

The genes are TRBV19 and TRBJ2-7, with 9 bases aligning to TRBD2. Germline V gives CDR1 LNHDA, CDR2 SQIVND (reference sequence). J gave up 1 base and V 5 bases, and 9 bases lay outside the gene matches. The CDR3 has 16 amino acids. CDR3 region: CASSVSGSFGSYEQYF. The CDR3 region has the DNA TGTGCCAGTAGTGTTAGCGGGAGCTTTGGATCCTACGAGCAGTACTTC.

The chain recombines TRBV28 with TRBJ2-5, with TRBD1 as a possible D gene (5 bases). V lost 7 bases and J lost 5, with 14 bases in between. The CDR3 contains 13 residues. Germline V gene sequence: CDR1 MDHEN, CDR2 SYDVKM. The CDR3 DNA follows: TGTGCCAGCACCAATTCAGGGTGGGAGACCCAGTACTTC. Protein: CASTNSGWETQYF. Complete variable domain (other parts from reference TRBV28 and TRBJ2-5): DVKVTQSSRYLVKRTGEKVFLECVQDMDHENMFWYRQDPGLGLRLIYFSYDVKMKEKGDIPEGYSVSREKKERFSLILESASTNQTSMYLCASTNSGWETQYFGPGTRLLVL.

This chain connects TRBV28 to TRBJ1-6, with D possibly matching TRBD1 (6 bases). This CDR3 comprises 15 residues. V lost 3 bases and J 10 bases, leaving 16 bases between the germline ends. Germline-derived CDR1 and CDR2 are MDHEN and SYDVKM. The CDR3 region has the DNA TGTGCCAGCAGTTTCAGTGGGGGGGCAGGGTCACCCCTCCACTTT. It is translated as CASSFSGGAGSPLHF.

The V gene is TRBV5-1, the J gene TRBJ2-1; TRBD1 matches 8 bases. V shed 3 bases, J shed 9 bases, and the junction held 5 bases outside the gene matches. Germline loops: CDR1 SGHRS, CDR2 YFSETQ. The CDR3 has 13 amino acids. CDR3 nucleotides: TGCGCCAGCAGCTCCAGGACAGGGTTTGAGCAGTTCTTC. This encodes CASSSRTGFEQFF.